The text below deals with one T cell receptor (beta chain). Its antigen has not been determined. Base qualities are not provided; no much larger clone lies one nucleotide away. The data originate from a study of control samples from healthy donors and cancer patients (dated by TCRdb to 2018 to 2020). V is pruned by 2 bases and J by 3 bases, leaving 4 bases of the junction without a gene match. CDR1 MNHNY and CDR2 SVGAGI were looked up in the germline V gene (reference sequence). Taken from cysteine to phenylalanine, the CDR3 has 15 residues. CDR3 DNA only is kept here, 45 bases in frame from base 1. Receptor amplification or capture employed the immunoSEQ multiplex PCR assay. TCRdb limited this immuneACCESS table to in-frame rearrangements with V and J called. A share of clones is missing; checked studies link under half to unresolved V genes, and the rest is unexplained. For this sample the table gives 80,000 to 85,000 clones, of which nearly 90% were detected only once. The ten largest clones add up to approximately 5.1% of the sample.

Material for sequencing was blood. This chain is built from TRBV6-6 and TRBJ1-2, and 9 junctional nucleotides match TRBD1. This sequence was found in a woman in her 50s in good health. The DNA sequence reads TGTGCCAGCAGTTACCAACGGACAGGGGACTATGGCTACACCTTC. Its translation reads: CASSYQRTGDYGYTF.